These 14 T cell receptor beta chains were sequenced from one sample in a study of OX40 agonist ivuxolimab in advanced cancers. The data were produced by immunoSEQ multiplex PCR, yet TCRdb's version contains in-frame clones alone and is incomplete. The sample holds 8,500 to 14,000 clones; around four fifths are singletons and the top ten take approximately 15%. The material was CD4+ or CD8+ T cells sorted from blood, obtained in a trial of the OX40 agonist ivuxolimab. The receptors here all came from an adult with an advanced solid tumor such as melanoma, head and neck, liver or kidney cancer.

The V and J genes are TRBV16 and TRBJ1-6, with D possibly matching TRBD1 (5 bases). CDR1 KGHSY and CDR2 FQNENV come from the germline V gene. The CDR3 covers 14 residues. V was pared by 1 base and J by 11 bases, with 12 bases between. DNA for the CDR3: TGTGCCAGCAGCCAATGGGGGGTAGGGACACCCCTCCACTTT. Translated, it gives CASSQWGVGTPLHF.

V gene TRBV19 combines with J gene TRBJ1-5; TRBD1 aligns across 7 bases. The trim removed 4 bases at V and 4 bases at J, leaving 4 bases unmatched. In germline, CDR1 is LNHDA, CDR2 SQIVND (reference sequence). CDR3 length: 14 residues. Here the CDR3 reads CASSTGTDNQPQHF. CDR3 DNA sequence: TGTGCCAGTAGTACTGGGACAGATAATCAGCCCCAGCATTTT.

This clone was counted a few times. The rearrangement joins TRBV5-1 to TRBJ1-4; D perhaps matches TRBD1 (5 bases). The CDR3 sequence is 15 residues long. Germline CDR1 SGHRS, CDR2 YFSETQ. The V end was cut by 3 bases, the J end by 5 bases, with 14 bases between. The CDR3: CASSSVGGRNEKLFF. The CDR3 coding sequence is TGCGCCAGCAGCTCCGTGGGGGGGAGGAATGAAAAACTGTTTTTT.

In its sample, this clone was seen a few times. CDR3 protein: CSVDYLAETTEAFF. CDR3 coding DNA: TGCAGCGTTGATTATTTGGCGGAGACGACTGAAGCTTTCTTT. The V gene is TRBV29-1, the J gene TRBJ1-1; D call uncertain. The CDR3 consists of 14 residues. Trimming removed 3 bases from V and 5 bases from J, with 16 bases in between. Germline loops: CDR1 SQVTM, CDR2 ANQGSEA.

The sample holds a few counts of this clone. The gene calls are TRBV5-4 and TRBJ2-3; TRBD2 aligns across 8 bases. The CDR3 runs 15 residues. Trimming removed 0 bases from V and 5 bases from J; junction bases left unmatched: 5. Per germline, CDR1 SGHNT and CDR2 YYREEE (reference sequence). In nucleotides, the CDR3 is TGTGCCAGCAGCTTGGAAGCGGGAGAGTTAGATACGCAGTATTTT. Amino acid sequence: CASSLEAGELDTQYF.

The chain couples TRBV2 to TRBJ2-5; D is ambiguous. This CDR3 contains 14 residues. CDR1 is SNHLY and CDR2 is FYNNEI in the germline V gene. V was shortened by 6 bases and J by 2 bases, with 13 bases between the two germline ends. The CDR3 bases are TGTGCCAGCAGGACTCGAGCCTTTCAAGAGACCCAGTACTTC. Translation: CASRTRAFQETQYF.

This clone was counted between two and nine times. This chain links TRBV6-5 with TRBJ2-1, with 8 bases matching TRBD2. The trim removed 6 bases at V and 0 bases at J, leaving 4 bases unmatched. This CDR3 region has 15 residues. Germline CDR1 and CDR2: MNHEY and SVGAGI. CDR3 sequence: CASSISGDSYNEQFF. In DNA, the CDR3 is TGTGCCAGCAGCATTAGCGGGGACTCCTACAATGAGCAGTTCTTC.

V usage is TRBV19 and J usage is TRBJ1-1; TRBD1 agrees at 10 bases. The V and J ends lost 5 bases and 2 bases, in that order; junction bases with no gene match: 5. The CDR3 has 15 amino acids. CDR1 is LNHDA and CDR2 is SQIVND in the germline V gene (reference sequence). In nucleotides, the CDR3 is TGTGCCAGTAGTTCCTGGGACAGGGGAAACACTGAAGCTTTCTTT. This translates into CASSSWDRGNTEAFF.

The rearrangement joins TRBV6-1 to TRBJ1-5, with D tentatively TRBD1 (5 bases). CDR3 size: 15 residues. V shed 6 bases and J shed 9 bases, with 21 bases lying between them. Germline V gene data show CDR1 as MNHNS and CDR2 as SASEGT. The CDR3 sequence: CASSPSRVGERPQHF. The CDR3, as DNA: TGTGCCAGCAGCCCCAGCCGGGTAGGGGAGCGGCCCCAGCATTTT.

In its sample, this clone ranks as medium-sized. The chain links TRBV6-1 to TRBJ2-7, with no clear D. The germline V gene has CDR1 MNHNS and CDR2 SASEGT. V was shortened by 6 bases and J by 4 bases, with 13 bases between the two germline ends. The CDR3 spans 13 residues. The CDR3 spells CASSVGETYEQYF. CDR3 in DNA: TGTGCCAGCAGCGTCGGCGAGACGTACGAGCAGTACTTC.

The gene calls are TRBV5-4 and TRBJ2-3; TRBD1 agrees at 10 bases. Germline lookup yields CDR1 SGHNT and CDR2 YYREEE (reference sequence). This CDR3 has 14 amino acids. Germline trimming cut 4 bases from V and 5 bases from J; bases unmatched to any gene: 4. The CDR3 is CASSLGQGGDTQYF. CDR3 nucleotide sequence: TGTGCCAGCAGCCTAGGACAGGGGGGAGATACGCAGTATTTT.

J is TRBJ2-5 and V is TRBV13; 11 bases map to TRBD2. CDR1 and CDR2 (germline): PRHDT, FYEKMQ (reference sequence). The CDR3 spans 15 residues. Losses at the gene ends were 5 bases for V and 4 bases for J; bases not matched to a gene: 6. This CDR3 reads CASSQELAGGETQYF. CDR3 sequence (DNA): TGTGCCAGCAGCCAAGAGCTAGCGGGGGGAGAGACCCAGTACTTC.

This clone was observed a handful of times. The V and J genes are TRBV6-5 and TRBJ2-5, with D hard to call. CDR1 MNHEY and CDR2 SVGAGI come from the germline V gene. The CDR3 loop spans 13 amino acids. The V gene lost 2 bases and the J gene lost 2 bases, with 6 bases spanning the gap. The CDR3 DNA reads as TGTGCCAGCAGTTACGAGGTGCAAGAGACCCAGTACTTC. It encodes CASSYEVQETQYF.

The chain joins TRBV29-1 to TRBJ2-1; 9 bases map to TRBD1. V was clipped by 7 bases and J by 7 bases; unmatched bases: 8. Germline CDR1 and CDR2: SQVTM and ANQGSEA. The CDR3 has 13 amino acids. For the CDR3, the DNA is TGCAGCGCCGGGACAGGGAACGGAAATGAGCAGTTCTTC. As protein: CSAGTGNGNEQFF.